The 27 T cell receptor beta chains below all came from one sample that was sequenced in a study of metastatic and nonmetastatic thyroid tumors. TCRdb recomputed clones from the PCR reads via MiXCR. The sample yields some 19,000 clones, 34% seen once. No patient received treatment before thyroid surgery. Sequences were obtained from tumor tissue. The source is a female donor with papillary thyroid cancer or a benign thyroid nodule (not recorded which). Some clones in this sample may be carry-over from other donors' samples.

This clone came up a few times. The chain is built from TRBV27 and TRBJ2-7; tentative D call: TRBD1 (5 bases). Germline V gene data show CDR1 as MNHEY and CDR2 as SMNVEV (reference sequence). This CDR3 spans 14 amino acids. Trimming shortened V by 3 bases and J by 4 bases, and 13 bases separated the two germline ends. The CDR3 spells CASSLSQGRYEQYF. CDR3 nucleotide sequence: TGTGCCAGCAGTTTGTCCCAGGGTCGGTACGAGCAGTACTTC.

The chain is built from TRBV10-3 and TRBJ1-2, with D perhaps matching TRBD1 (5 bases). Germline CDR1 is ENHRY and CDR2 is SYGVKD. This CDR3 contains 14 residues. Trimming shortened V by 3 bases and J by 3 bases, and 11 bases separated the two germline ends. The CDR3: CAISDFGGDYGYTF. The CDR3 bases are TGTGCCATCAGTGATTTTGGGGGTGACTATGGCTACACCTTC.

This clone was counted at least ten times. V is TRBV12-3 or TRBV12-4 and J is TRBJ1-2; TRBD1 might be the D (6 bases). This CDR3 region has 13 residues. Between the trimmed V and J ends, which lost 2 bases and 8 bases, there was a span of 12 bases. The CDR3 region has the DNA TGTGCCAGCAGTTTACCCCCAGGGGTAGGCTACACCTTC. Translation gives CASSLPPGVGYTF.

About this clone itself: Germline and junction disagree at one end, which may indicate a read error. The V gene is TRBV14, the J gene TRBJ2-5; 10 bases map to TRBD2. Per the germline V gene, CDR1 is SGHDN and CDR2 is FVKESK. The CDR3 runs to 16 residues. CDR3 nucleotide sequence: TGTGCCAGCTGCCAAGGGTTAACTAGCGGGGAGGAGACCCAGTACTTC. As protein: CASCQGLTSGEETQYF.

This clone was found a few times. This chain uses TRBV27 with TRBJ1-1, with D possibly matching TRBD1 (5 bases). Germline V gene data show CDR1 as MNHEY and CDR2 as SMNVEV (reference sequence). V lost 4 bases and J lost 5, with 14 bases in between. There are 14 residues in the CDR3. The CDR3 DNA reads TGTGCCAGCAGTTGGGGCGGGGAAGTTACTGAAGCTTTCTTT. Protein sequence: CASSWGGEVTEAFF.

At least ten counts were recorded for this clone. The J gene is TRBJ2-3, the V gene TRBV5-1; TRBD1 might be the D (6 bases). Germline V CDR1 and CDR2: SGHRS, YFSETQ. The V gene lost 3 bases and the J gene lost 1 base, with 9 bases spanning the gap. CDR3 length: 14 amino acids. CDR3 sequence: CASSWNRGTDTQYF. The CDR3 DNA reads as TGCGCCAGCAGCTGGAACAGGGGCACAGATACGCAGTATTTT.

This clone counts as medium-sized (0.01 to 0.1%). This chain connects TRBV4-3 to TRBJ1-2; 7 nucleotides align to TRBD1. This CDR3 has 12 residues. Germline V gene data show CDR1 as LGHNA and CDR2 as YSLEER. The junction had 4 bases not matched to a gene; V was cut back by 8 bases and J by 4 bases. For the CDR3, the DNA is TGCGCCAGCGGGCGACAGGGCTATGGCTACACCTTC. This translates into CASGRQGYGYTF.

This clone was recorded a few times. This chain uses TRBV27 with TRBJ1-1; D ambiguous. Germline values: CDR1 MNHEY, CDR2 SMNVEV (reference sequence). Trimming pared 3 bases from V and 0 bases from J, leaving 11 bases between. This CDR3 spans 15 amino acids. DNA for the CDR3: TGTGCCAGCAGTTTCCGTTCGAACATGAACACTGAAGCTTTCTTT. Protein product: CASSFRSNMNTEAFF.

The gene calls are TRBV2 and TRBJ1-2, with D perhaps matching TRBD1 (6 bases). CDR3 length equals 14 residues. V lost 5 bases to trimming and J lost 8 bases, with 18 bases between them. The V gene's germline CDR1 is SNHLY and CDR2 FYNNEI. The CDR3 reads CASSLGQPGRGYTF. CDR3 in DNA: TGTGCCAGCAGTCTTGGACAGCCGGGCAGGGGCTACACCTTC.

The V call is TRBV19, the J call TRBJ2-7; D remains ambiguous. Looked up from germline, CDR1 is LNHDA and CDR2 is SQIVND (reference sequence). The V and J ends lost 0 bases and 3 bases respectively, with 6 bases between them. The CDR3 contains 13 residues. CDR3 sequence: CASSIDHSYEQYF. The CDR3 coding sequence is TGTGCCAGTAGTATAGACCATAGCTACGAGCAGTACTTC.

The CDR3 DNA is TGTGCCAGCAGTACGGACAGACCACAGACTTCGGCTTTCTTT. It translates to CASSTDRPQTSAFF. The genes are TRBV6-1 and TRBJ1-1; TRBD1 is a possible D gene (6 bases). This CDR3 is built from 14 residues. Germline V gene lookup returns CDR1 MNHNS and CDR2 SASEGT. V was cut by 5 bases and J by 11 bases, with 21 bases left in between.

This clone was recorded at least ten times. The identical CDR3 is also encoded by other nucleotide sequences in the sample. The CDR3 DNA is TGTGCCATCAGTGAGGACACCGGGGAGCTGTTTTTT. Translating it yields CAISEDTGELFF. This rearrangement joins TRBV10-3 to TRBJ2-2, with D unclear. Trimming pared 2 bases from V and 3 bases from J, leaving 1 base between. CDR3 size: 12 residues. Germline V CDR1 and CDR2: ENHRY, SYGVKD.

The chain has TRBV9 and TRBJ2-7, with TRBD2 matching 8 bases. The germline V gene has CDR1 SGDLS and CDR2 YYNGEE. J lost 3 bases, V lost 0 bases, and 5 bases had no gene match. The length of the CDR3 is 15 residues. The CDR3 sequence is CASSVEGSGVYEQYF. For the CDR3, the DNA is TGTGCCAGCAGCGTAGAAGGTAGCGGGGTCTACGAGCAGTACTTC.

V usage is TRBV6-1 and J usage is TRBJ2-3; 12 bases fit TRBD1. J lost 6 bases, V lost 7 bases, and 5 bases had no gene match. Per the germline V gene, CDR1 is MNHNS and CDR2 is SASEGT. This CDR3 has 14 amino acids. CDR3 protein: CASIRDRGLDTQYF. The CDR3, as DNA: TGTGCCAGCATCCGGGACAGGGGGCTGGATACGCAGTATTTT.

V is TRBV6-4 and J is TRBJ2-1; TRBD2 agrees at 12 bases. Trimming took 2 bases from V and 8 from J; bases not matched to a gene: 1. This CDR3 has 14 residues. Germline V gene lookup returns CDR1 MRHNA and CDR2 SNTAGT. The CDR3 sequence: CASSDASGGDEQFF. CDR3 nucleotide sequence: TGTGCCAGCAGTGACGCTAGCGGGGGGGATGAGCAGTTCTTC.

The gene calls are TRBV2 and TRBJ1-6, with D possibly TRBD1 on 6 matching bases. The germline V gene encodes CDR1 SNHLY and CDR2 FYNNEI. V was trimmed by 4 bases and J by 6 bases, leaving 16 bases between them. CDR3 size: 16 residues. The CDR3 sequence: CASSVGSGGLNSPLHF. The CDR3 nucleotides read TGTGCCAGCAGTGTTGGAAGCGGGGGCCTTAATTCACCCCTCCACTTT.

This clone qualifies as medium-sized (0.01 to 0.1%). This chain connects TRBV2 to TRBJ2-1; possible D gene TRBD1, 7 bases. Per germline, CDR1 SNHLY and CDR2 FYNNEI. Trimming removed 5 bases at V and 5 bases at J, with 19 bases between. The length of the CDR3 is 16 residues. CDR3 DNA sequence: TGTGCCAGCAGTCCCACGCGGGACAGAGCAAACAATGAGCAGTTCTTC. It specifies CASSPTRDRANNEQFF.

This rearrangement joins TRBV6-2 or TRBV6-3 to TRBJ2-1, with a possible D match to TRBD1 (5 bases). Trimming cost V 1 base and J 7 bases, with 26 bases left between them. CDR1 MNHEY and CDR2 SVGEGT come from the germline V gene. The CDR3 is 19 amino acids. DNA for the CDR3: TGTGCCAGCAGTTACTTTCCAACCCGTACAGGTGCCCCTGTGAATGAGCAGTTCTTC. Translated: CASSYFPTRTGAPVNEQFF.

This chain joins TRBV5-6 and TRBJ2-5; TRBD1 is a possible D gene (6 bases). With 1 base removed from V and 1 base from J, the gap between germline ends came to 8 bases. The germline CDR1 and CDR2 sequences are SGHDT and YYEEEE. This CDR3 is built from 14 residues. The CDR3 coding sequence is TGTGCCAGCAGCTTGACAGGGAGCCAAGAGACCCAGTACTTC. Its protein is CASSLTGSQETQYF.

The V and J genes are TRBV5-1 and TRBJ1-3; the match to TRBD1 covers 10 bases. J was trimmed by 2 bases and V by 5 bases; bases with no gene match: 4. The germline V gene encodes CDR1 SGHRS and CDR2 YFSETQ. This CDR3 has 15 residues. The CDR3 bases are TGCGCCAGCAGGGGACAGGGGATGGCTGGAAACACCATATATTTT. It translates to CASRGQGMAGNTIYF.

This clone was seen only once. The CDR3 loop reads CASSLVGRDTQYF. CDR3 nucleotide sequence: TGTGCCAGCAGCTTAGTGGGTCGGGATACGCAGTATTTT. The chain carries TRBV11-3 and TRBJ2-3; D gene unclear. Trimming shortened V by 1 base and J by 6 bases, and 8 bases separated the two germline ends. The CDR3 has 13 amino acids. Germline CDR1 is SGHNT and CDR2 is YENEEA.

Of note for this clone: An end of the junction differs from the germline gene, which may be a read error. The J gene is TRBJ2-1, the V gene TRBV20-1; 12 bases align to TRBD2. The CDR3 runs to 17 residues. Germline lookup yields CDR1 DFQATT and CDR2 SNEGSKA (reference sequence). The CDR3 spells CSAAAYLAGGSYNDQFF. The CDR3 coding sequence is TGCAGTGCTGCGGCCTACCTAGCGGGAGGGTCCTACAATGATCAGTTCTTC.

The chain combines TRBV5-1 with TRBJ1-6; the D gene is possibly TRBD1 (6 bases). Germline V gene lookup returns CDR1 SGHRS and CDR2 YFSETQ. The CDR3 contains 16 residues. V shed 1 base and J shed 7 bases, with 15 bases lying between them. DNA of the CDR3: TGCGCCAGCAGCTTGCCGGACAGAGGATCAAATTCACCCCTCCACTTT. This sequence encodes CASSLPDRGSNSPLHF.

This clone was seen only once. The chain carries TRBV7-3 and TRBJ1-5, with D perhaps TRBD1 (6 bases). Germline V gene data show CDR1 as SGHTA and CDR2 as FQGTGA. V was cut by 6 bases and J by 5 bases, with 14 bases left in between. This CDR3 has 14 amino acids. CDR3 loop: CASRPGTQDQPQHF. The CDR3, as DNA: TGTGCCAGCAGACCCGGGACACAGGATCAGCCCCAGCATTTT.

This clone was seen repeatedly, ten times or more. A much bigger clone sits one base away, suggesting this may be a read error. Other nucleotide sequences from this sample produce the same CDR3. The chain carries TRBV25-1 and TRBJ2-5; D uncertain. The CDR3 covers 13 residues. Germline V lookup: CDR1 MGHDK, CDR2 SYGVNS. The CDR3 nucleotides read TGTGCCAGCAGATGGGCCTACCAGGAGACCCAGTACTTC. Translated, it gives CASRWAYQETQYF.

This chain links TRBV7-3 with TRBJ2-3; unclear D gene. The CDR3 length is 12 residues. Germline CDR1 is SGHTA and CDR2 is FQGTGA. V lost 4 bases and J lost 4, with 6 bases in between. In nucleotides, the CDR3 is TGTGCCAGCAGCTATGCGCCAGATACGCAGTATTTT. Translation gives CASSYAPDTQYF. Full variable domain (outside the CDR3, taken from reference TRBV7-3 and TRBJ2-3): GAGVSQTPSNKVTEKGKYVELRCDPISGHTALYWYRQSLGQGPEFLIYFQGTGAADDSGLPNDRFFAVRPEGSVSTLKIQRTERGDSAVYLCASSYAPDTQYFGPGTRLTVL.

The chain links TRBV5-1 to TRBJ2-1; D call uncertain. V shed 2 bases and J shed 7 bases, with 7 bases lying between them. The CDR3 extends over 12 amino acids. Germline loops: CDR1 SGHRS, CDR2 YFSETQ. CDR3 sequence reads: CASSFTQNEQFF. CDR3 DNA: TGCGCCAGCAGCTTTACGCAAAATGAGCAGTTCTTC.